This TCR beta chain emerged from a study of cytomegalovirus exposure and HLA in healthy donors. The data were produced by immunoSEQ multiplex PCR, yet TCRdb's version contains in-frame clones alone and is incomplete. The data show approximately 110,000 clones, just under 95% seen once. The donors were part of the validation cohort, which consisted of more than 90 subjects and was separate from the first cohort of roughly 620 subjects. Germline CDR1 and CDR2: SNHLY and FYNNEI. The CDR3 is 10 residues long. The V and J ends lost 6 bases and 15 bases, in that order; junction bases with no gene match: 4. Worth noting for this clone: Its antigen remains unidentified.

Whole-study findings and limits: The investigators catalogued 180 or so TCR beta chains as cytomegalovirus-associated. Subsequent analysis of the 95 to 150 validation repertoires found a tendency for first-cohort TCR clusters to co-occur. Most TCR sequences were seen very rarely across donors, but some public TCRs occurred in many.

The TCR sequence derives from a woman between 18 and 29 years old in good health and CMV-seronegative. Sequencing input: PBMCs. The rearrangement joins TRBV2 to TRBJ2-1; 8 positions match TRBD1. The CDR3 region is CASRQGELFF. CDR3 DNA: TGTGCCAGCAGACAGGGGGAACTGTTCTTC.